This is a list of T cell receptor beta chains from one sample in a study of blood T cells in healthy people across ages. TCRdb re-derived calls from the 5' RACE reads in MiXCR, one entry per CDR3 protein. The sample consists of over 1.5 million distinct CDR3 sequences, less than 50% of them appearing once. Source material: blood. The receptors derive from a woman aged 40 to 50 in good health. Both conserved end residues are part of each CDR3. The order of the fields is V gene, J gene, clone size, D gene, CDR3 protein, CDR3 DNA. A D gene is named only where the DNA matches it firmly. Clone size appears in some rows only: once, few, many, or a class for an expanded clone.

TRBV9	TRBJ2-1	NA	NA	CASNAGAAGEQFF	TGTGCCAGCAACGCGGGGGCGGCAGGGGAGCAGTTCTTC
TRBV6-2/TRBV6-3	TRBJ1-2	few	NA	CASSSPSNYGYTF	TGTGCCAGCAGTTCTCCTAGTAACTATGGCTACACCTTC
TRBV20-1	TRBJ2-7	few	NA	CSARDIAYGANEQYF	TGCAGTGCTAGAGATATCGCCTATGGGGCAAACGAGCAGTACTTC
TRBV18	TRBJ2-6	few	NA	CASSPQAAPGANVLTF	TGTGCCAGCTCCCCGCAGGCCGCTCCTGGGGCCAACGTCCTGACTTTC
TRBV5-1	TRBJ2-5	few	NA	CASSLGGPEGETQYF	TGCGCCAGCAGCTTGGGGGGACCAGAGGGAGAGACCCAGTACTTC
TRBV3-1	TRBJ1-2	NA	NA	CASSQVRLQQANYGYTF	TGTGCCAGCAGCCAAGTAAGGCTTCAGCAAGCTAACTATGGCTACACCTTC
TRBV7-2	TRBJ2-4	few	TRBD2	CASDSGGASKNIQYF	TGTGCCAGCGATAGCGGGGGGGCCTCAAAGAACATTCAGTACTTC
TRBV6-2/TRBV6-3	TRBJ2-7	few	NA	CASRTGLPYEQYF	TGTGCCAGCAGAACGGGACTCCCCTACGAGCAGTACTTC
TRBV4-3	TRBJ1-2	NA	NA	CASSLGSTVSNYGYTF	TGCGCCAGCAGTCTAGGGTCGACAGTATCTAACTATGGCTACACCTTC
TRBV6-2/TRBV6-3	TRBJ2-7	NA	NA	CASGRAGAYEQYF	TGTGCCAGCGGGCGGGCGGGTGCCTACGAGCAGTACTTC
TRBV4-1	TRBJ2-7	NA	NA	CASSQDGAKDNEQYF	TGCGCCAGCAGCCAAGATGGTGCGAAAGACAATGAGCAGTACTTC
TRBV28	TRBJ2-1	NA	NA	CASRSGGDPYNEQFF	TGTGCCAGCAGATCTGGCGGGGACCCGTACAATGAGCAGTTCTTC
TRBV12-3/TRBV12-4	TRBJ2-3	NA	TRBD1	CASSTGWTGTGTDTQYF	TGTGCCAGCAGTACTGGGTGGACAGGAACAGGCACAGATACGCAGTATTTT
TRBV12-3/TRBV12-4	TRBJ1-2	NA	NA	CASIGVGANYGYTF	TGTGCCAGCATCGGAGTAGGAGCTAACTATGGCTACACCTTC
TRBV11-2	TRBJ2-1	NA	NA	CASRLPSQGHEQFF	TGTGCCAGCAGACTCCCTTCTCAGGGACATGAGCAGTTCTTC
TRBV5-1	TRBJ2-6	few	NA	CASNKESRGGANVLTF	TGCGCCAGCAACAAGGAGAGTCGGGGTGGGGCCAACGTCCTGACTTTC
TRBV7-8	TRBJ2-7	NA	NA	CASSVARMDEQYF	TGTGCCAGCAGCGTAGCTAGGATGGACGAGCAGTACTTC
TRBV28	TRBJ2-7	few	NA	CASVPGHHSYEQYF	TGTGCCAGCGTACCGGGACATCACTCCTACGAGCAGTACTTC
TRBV4-3	TRBJ2-1	few	TRBD1	CASSPETGGNEQFF	TGCGCCAGCAGCCCAGAGACAGGGGGAAATGAGCAGTTCTTC
TRBV28	TRBJ1-1	NA	NA	CASRLRTVKNTEAFF	TGTGCCAGCAGACTCAGGACAGTAAAGAACACTGAAGCTTTCTTT
TRBV20-1	TRBJ1-2	NA	NA	CSAPDSTNYGYTF	TGCAGTGCCCCAGACAGCACTAACTATGGCTACACCTTC
TRBV7-2	TRBJ1-2	few	NA	CASSLGRVYGYTF	TGTGCCAGCAGCTTAGGGCGGGTCTATGGCTACACCTTC
TRBV9	TRBJ1-1	NA	NA	CASSHLGLEAFF	TGTGCCAGCAGCCACCTTGGTCTTGAAGCTTTCTTT
TRBV2	TRBJ2-5	few	NA	CASARTKQETQYF	TGTGCCAGCGCGCGGACAAAACAAGAGACCCAGTACTTC
TRBV7-2	TRBJ2-1	few	TRBD2	CASSFTGTSYNEQFF	TGTGCCAGCAGCTTTACCGGGACTAGCTACAATGAGCAGTTCTTC
TRBV20-1	TRBJ2-1	few	TRBD1	CSHARDRGNNEQFF	TGCAGTCATGCCCGGGACAGGGGGAACAATGAGCAGTTCTTC
TRBV4-1	TRBJ2-3	NA	NA	CASSPLQGGVPVAQYF	TGCGCCAGCAGCCCCCTGCAGGGGGGCGTACCAGTTGCGCAGTATTTT
TRBV19	TRBJ2-3	few	NA	CASSSYRDTDTQYF	TGTGCCAGTAGTAGTTACCGGGACACAGATACGCAGTATTTT
TRBV20-1	TRBJ1-4	NA	NA	CSARSGANEKLFF	TGCAGTGCTAGGTCGGGAGCTAATGAAAAACTGTTTTTT
TRBV6-6	TRBJ2-3	few	TRBD2	CASRPGGRTDTQYF	TGTGCCAGTCGCCCGGGGGGGCGGACAGATACGCAGTATTTT
TRBV9	TRBJ1-2	NA	NA	CASSVGGGPPGDYGYTF	TGTGCCAGCAGCGTAGGTGGGGGGCCGCCTGGCGACTATGGCTACACCTTC
TRBV10-3	TRBJ1-5	NA	NA	CAAGPGGNQPQHF	TGTGCCGCGGGGCCCGGTGGCAATCAGCCCCAGCATTTT
TRBV28	TRBJ1-5	few	NA	CASSLWSGFNQPQHF	TGTGCCAGCAGTTTATGGTCGGGGTTCAATCAGCCCCAGCATTTT
TRBV7-2	TRBJ2-5	NA	NA	CASSLSGRSETQYF	TGTGCCAGCAGCCTGAGCGGACGCTCCGAGACCCAGTACTTC
TRBV11-1	TRBJ2-2	NA	TRBD1	CATTGTANTGELFF	TGTGCCACCACCGGGACAGCGAACACCGGGGAGCTGTTTTTT
TRBV14	TRBJ2-7	few	NA	CASSQERWVRYF	TGTGCCAGCAGCCAAGAGAGGTGGGTCAGGTACTTC
TRBV20-1	TRBJ1-5	NA	TRBD1	CSASTYGQARVQPQHF	TGCAGTGCCTCCACCTACGGACAGGCGCGAGTTCAGCCCCAGCATTTT
TRBV29-1	TRBJ2-5	NA	TRBD2	CSVNPGLVGETQYF	TGCAGCGTCAACCCGGGACTAGTAGGAGAGACCCAGTACTTC
TRBV27	TRBJ2-1	NA	TRBD2	CASSFLHPAGDPYNEQFF	TGTGCCAGCAGTTTTCTCCACCCTGCGGGGGACCCCTACAATGAGCAGTTCTTC
TRBV20-1	TRBJ2-1	few	TRBD2	CSHHLGLASYEQFF	TGCAGTCACCACCTCGGACTAGCTAGCTATGAGCAGTTCTTC
TRBV12-3/TRBV12-4	TRBJ1-2	NA	NA	CASSHPAGLRGYGYTF	TGTGCCAGCAGCCACCCGGCGGGGCTACGTGGCTATGGCTACACCTTC
TRBV27	TRBJ2-1	NA	TRBD2	CASSLRWMVGTSGSGAYNEQFF	TGTGCCAGCAGTTTAAGGTGGATGGTTGGGACTAGCGGGTCCGGGGCGTACAATGAGCAGTTCTTC
TRBV10-2	TRBJ2-3	NA	NA	CASQRDWGTDTQYF	TGCGCCAGCCAAAGGGACTGGGGCACAGATACGCAGTATTTT
TRBV3-1	TRBJ2-1	NA	TRBD1	CASTEDRGDEQFF	TGTGCCAGCACCGAGGACAGGGGAGATGAGCAGTTCTTC
TRBV12-3/TRBV12-4	TRBJ2-7	NA	TRBD2	CASSSLAKYEQYF	TGTGCCAGCAGTTCACTAGCGAAATACGAGCAGTACTTC
TRBV20-1	TRBJ1-2	NA	NA	CSARDRGGGGYTF	TGCAGTGCTAGAGATCGGGGGGGTGGGGGCTACACCTTC
TRBV2	TRBJ2-5	few	TRBD2	CASSGTSGLQETQYF	TGTGCCAGCAGTGGGACTAGCGGCCTCCAAGAGACCCAGTACTTC
TRBV27	TRBJ2-1	few	TRBD2	CASSSASGGLNNEQFF	TGTGCCAGCAGTTCGGCTAGCGGGGGCCTAAACAATGAGCAGTTCTTC
TRBV9	TRBJ2-3	NA	TRBD2	CASSVEGGGGGDTQYF	TGTGCCAGCAGCGTAGAAGGCGGGGGGGGCGGAGATACGCAGTATTTT
TRBV28	TRBJ1-2	few	NA	CASRERGGYTF	TGTGCCAGCCGGGAACGAGGTGGCTACACCTTC
TRBV6-5	TRBJ1-2	NA	NA	CASSYAGGPNHGYTF	TGTGCCAGCAGTTACGCGGGAGGGCCTAACCATGGCTACACCTTC
TRBV19	TRBJ2-7	few	NA	CASSIGRGTYEQYF	TGTGCCAGTAGTATCGGGCGTGGGACCTACGAGCAGTACTTC
TRBV7-2	TRBJ2-1	NA	NA	CASSRVQTGYEQFF	TGTGCCAGCAGCCGTGTGCAAACCGGGTATGAGCAGTTCTTC
TRBV15	TRBJ2-1	once	TRBD2	CATSRDRLAENEQFF	TGTGCCACCAGCAGAGATAGGCTAGCGGAGAATGAGCAGTTCTTC
TRBV20-1	TRBJ2-4	NA	NA	CSARVRTVPSRTQYF	TGCAGTGCTAGAGTTCGGACGGTCCCGTCGCGAACCCAGTACTTC
TRBV7-3	TRBJ1-5	NA	NA	CASSLTGGGGQPQHF	TGTGCCAGCAGCTTAACTGGGGGGGGCGGCCAGCCCCAGCATTTT
TRBV15	TRBJ2-2	NA	NA	CATQENTGELFF	TGTGCCACTCAGGAGAACACCGGGGAGCTGTTTTTT